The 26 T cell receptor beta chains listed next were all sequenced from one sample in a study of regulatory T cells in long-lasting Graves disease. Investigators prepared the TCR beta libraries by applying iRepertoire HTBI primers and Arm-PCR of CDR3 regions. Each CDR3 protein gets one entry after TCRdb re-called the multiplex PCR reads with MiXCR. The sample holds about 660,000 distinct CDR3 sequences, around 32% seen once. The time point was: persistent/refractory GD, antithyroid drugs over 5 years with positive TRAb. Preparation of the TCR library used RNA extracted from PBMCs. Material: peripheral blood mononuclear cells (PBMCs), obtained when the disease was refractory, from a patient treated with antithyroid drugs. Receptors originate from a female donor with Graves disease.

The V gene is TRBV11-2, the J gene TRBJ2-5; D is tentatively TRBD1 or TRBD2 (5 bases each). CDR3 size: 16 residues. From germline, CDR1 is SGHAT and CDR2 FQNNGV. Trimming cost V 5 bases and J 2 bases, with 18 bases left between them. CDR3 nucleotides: TGTGCCAGCAGCCCCGCCTGGGGGTTGGGGCAAGAGACCCAGTACTTC. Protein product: CASSPAWGLGQETQYF.

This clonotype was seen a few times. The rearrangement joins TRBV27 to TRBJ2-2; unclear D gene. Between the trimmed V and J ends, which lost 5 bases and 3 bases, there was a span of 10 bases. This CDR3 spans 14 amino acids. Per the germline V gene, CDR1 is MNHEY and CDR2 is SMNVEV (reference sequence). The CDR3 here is CASSASHYTGELFF. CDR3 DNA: TGTGCCAGCAGTGCGTCGCACTACACCGGGGAGCTGTTTTTT.

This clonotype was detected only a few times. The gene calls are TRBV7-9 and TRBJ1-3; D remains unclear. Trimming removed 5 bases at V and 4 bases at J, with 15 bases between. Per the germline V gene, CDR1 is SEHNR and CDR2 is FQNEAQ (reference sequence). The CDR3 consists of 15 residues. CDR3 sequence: CASSLRPKTGNTIYF. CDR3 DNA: TGTGCCAGCAGCCTACGCCCCAAGACAGGAAACACCATATATTTT.

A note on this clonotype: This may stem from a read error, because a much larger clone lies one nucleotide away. CDR3 in amino acids: CASSPGRSSYEQHF. As DNA, the CDR3 is TGTGCCAGCAGCCCGGGACGGTCATCCTACGAGCAGCACTTC. The rearrangement joins TRBV11-2 to TRBJ2-7; D possibly uses TRBD1 or TRBD2 (5 bases each). Germline loops: CDR1 SGHAT, CDR2 FQNNGV. The CDR3 runs to 14 residues.

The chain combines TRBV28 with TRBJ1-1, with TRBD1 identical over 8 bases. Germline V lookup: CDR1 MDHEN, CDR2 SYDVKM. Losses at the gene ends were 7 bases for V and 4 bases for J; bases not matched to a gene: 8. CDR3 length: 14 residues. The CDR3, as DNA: TGTGCCAGCACTCTGGACAGGGCGGTCACTGAAGCTTTCTTT. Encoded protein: CASTLDRAVTEAFF.

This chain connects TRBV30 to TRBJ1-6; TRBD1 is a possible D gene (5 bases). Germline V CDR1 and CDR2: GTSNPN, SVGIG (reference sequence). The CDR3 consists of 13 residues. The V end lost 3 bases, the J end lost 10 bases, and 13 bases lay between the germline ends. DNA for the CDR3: TGTGCCTGGAGACCTCGGGGGTCCTCACCCCTCCACTTT. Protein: CAWRPRGSSPLHF.

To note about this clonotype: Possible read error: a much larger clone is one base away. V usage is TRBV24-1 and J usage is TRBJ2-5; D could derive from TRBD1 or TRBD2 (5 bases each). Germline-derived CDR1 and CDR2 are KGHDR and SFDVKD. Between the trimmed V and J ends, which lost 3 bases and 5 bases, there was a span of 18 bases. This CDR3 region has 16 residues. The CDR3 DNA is TGTGCCACCAGTGATCCTCGACGGGGCCCTGTGGAGACCCAGTACTTC. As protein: CATSDPRRGPVETQYF.

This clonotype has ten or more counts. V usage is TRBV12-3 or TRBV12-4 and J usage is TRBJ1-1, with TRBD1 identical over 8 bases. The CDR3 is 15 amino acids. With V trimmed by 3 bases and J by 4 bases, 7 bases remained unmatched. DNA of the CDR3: TGTGCCAGCAGTTTGCAGGGGGCGAGGGGCACTGAAGCTTTCTTT. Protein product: CASSLQGARGTEAFF.

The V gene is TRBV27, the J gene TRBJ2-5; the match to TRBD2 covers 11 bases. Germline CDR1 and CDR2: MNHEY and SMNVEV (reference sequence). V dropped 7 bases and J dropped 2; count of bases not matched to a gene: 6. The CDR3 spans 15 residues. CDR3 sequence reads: CASTLAGGLQETQYF. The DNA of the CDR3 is TGTGCCAGCACCCTAGCGGGAGGTTTACAAGAGACCCAGTACTTC.

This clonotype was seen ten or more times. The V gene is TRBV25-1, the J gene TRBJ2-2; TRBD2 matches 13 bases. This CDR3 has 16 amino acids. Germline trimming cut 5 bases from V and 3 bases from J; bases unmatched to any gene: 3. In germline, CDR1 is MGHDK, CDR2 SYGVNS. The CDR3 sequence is CASSRTSGSYTGELFF. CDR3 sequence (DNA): TGTGCCAGCAGTCGGACTAGCGGGAGTTACACCGGGGAGCTGTTTTTT.

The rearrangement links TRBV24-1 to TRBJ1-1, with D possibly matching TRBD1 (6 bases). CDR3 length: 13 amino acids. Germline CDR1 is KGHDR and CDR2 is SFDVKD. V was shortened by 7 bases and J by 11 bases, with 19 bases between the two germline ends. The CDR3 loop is CATSGGRFSGAFF. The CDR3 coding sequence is TGTGCCACCAGCGGGGGCCGATTCAGCGGGGCTTTCTTT.

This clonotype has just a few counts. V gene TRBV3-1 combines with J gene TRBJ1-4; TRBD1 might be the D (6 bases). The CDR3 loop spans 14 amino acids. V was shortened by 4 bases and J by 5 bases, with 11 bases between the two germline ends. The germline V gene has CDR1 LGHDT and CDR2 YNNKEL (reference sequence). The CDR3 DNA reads TGTGCCAGCAGCCTCCGGAGGGGGAATGAAAAACTGTTTTTT. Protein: CASSLRRGNEKLFF. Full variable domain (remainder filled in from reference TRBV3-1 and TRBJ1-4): DTAVSQTPKYLVTQMGNDKSIKCEQNLGHDTMYWYKQDSKKFLKIMFSYNNKELIINETVPNRFSPKSPDKAHLNLHINSLELGDSAVYFCASSLRRGNEKLFFGSGTQLSVL.

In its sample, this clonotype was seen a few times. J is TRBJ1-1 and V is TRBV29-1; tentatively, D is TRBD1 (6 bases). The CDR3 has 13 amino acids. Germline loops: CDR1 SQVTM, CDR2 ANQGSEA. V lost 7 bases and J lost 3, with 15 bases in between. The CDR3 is CSARQARHTEAFF. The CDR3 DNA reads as TGCAGCGCCAGACAGGCCCGGCACACTGAAGCTTTCTTT.

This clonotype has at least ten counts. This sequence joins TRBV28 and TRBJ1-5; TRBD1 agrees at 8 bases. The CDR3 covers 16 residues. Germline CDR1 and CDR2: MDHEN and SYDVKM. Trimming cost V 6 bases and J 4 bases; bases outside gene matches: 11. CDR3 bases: TGTGCCAGCAGAACCCGGGACAGGAAGCCAAATCAGCCCCAGCATTTT. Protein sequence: CASRTRDRKPNQPQHF.

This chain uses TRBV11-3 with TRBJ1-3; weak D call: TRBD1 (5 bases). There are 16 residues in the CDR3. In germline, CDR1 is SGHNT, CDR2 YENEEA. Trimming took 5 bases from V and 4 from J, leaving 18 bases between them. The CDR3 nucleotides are TGTGCCAGCAGCCAGGCCGGGTGGGGGTCCGGAAACACCATATATTTT. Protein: CASSQAGWGSGNTIYF.

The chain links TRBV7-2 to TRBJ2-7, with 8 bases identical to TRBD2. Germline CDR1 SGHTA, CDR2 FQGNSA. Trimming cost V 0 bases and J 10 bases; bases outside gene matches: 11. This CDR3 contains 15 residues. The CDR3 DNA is TGTGCCAGCAGCTTAGCGGGGGATAGCGGGACAATTCAGTACTTC. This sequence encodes CASSLAGDSGTIQYF. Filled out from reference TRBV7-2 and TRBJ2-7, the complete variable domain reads GAGVSQSPSNKVTEKGKDVELRCDPISGHTALYWYRQSLGQGLEFLIYFQGNSAPDKSGLPSDRFSAERTGGSVSTLTIQRTQQEDSAVYLCASSLAGDSGTIQYFGPGTRLTVT.

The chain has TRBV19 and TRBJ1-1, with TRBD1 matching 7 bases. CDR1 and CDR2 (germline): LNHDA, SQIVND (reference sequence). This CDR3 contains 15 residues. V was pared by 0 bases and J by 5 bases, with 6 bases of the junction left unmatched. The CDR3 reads CASSIDPTGPTEAFF. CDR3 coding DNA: TGTGCCAGTAGTATAGATCCGACAGGGCCAACTGAAGCTTTCTTT.

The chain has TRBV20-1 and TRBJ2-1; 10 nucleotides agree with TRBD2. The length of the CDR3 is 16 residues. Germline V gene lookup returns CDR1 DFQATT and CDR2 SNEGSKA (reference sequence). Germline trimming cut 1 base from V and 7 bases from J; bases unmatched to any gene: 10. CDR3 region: CSARAPSGRYGNEQFF. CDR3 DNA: TGCAGTGCTAGAGCCCCTAGCGGGAGATACGGGAATGAGCAGTTCTTC.

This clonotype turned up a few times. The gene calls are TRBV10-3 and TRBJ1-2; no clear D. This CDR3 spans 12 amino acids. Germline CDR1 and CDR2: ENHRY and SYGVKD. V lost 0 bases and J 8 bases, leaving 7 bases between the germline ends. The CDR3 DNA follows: TGTGCCATCAGTGAGTCGACGGTGGGCTACACCTTC. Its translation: CAISESTVGYTF.

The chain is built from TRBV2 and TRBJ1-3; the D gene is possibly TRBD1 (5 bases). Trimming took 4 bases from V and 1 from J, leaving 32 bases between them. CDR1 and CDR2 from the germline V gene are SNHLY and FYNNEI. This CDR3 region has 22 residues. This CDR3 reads CASSVWERGMVQQRESGNTIYF. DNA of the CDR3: TGTGCCAGCAGTGTCTGGGAGCGGGGGATGGTCCAGCAGCGGGAGTCTGGAAACACCATATATTTT.

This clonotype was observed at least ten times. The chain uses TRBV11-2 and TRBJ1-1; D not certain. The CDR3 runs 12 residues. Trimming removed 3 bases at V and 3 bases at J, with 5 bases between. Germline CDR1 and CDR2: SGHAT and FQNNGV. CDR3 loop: CASSFSDTEAFF. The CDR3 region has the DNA TGTGCCAGCAGCTTTAGTGACACTGAAGCTTTCTTT.

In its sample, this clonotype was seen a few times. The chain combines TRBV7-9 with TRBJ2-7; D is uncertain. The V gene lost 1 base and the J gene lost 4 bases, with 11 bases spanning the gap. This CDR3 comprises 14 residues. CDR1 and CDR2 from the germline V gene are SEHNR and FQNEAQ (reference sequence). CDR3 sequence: CASSLGSSIYEQYF. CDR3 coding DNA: TGTGCCAGCAGCTTAGGTAGCAGCATATACGAGCAGTACTTC.

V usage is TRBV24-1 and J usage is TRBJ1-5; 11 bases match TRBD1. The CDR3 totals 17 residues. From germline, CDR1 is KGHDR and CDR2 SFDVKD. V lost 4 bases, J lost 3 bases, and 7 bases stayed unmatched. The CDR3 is CATSDPGQGASNQPQHF. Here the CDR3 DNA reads TGTGCCACCAGTGACCCCGGACAGGGGGCTTCCAATCAGCCCCAGCATTTT.

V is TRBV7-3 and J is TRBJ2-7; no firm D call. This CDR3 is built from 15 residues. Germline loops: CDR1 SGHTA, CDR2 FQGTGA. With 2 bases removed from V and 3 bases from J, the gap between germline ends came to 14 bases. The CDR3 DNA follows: TGTGCCAGCAGCTTAGACCCAGCGCCCAACTACGAGCAGTACTTC. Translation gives CASSLDPAPNYEQYF. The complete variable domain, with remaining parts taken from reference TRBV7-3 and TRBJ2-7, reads GAGVSQTPSNKVTEKGKYVELRCDPISGHTALYWYRQSLGQGPEFLIYFQGTGAADDSGLPNDRFFAVRPEGSVSTLKIQRTERGDSAVYLCASSLDPAPNYEQYFGPGTRLTVT.

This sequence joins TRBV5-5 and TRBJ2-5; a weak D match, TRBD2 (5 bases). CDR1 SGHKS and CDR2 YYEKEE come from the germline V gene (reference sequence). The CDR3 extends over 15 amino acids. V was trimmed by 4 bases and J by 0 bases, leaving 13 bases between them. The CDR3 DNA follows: TGTGCCAGCAGCCCCATCCCAGCGGACCAAGAGACCCAGTACTTC. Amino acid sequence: CASSPIPADQETQYF.

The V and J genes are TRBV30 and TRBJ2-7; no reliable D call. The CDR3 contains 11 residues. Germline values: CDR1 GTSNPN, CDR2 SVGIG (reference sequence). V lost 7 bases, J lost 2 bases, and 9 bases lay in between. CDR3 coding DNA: TGTGCCTCACACGAGGCCTACGAGCAGTACTTC. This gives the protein CASHEAYEQYF.